Shown below are 8 T cell receptor beta chains from a single sample sequenced in a study of blood T cell repertoires in COVID-19. Here immunoSEQ multiplex PCR was the method, and the copy in TCRdb shows in-frame clones only, minus some. In the table there are around 21,000 clones, around 82% of which are singletons. Sample: peripheral blood. These receptors were obtained from a man aged 35 to 55 with acute or convalescent COVID-19.

This clone appeared a few times. The rearrangement links TRBV6-5 to TRBJ1-3; D gene unclear. The CDR3 loop spans 16 amino acids. V lost 0 bases, J lost 0 bases, and 9 bases lay in between. Germline V CDR1 and CDR2: MNHEY, SVGAGI. CDR3 bases: TGTGCCAGCAGTTACTCGGGCGGGATCTCTGGAAACACCATATATTTT. Translation gives CASSYSGGISGNTIYF.

The rearrangement uses TRBV9 and TRBJ1-6; 7 bases align to TRBD1. V shed 3 bases and J 7 bases; nucleotides not matched to a gene: 7. Looked up from germline, CDR1 is SGDLS and CDR2 is YYNGEE. The CDR3 extends over 15 amino acids. CDR3 in DNA: TGTGCCAGCAGCGGATCCGGGACAGAGAATTCACCCCTCCACTTT. This codes for CASSGSGTENSPLHF.

This clone was counted a few times. V gene TRBV6-5 combines with J gene TRBJ1-1; D not resolved. Looked up from germline, CDR1 is MNHEY and CDR2 is SVGAGI. V was trimmed by 6 bases and J by 0 bases, leaving 8 bases between them. The CDR3 contains 13 residues. The CDR3, as DNA: TGTGCCAGCAGCACTTCGGTGAACACTGAAGCTTTCTTT. Its translation is CASSTSVNTEAFF.

To note about this clone: The same CDR3 also results from other DNA sequences found in this sample. The chain employs TRBV19 and TRBJ2-2; D possibly corresponds to TRBD1 (5 bases). The germline V and J ends were trimmed by 5 bases and 0 bases, with 10 bases remaining between them. CDR1 is LNHDA and CDR2 is SQIVND in the germline V gene (reference sequence). The CDR3 consists of 15 residues. CDR3 sequence: CASSYRGPNTGELFF. As DNA, the CDR3 is TGTGCCAGTAGTTATAGGGGTCCGAACACCGGGGAGCTGTTTTTT. Variable domain in full (rest from reference TRBV19 and TRBJ2-2): DGGITQSPKYLFRKEGQNVTLSCEQNLNHDAMYWYRQDPGQGLRLIYYSQIVNDFQKGDIAEGYSVSREKKESFPLTVTSAQKNPTAFYLCASSYRGPNTGELFFGEGSRLTVL.

The V and J genes are TRBV18 and TRBJ1-1; 11 positions match TRBD1. The ends lost 4 bases at V and 0 bases at J; junction bases unmatched: 4. Germline CDR1 is KGHSH and CDR2 is LQKENI. The CDR3 has 16 residues. The CDR3 here is CASSLGQGAMNTEAFF. CDR3 sequence (DNA): TGTGCCAGCTCACTTGGACAGGGGGCAATGAACACTGAAGCTTTCTTT.

This chain uses TRBV4-1 with TRBJ1-3; D gene unclear. Trimming stripped 0 bases from V and 7 bases from J, with 10 bases between. CDR1 and CDR2 from the germline V gene are MGHRA and YSYEKL. The CDR3 spans 14 residues. In nucleotides, the CDR3 is TGCGCCAGCAGCCAAGAAGACGGGAGGAACACCATATATTTT. The encoded protein is CASSQEDGRNTIYF.

The chain recombines TRBV5-1 with TRBJ1-6; no clear D gene. The CDR3 length is 14 residues. Between the trimmed V and J ends, which lost 3 bases and 6 bases, there was a span of 10 bases. Germline CDR1 SGHRS, CDR2 YFSETQ. The CDR3 is CASSSGMGNSPLHF. In DNA form, the CDR3 reads TGCGCCAGCAGCTCGGGGATGGGTAATTCACCCCTCCACTTT.

J is TRBJ2-3 and V is TRBV19; 11 nucleotides match TRBD2. This CDR3 has 12 residues. The V segment lost 9 bases and the J segment 5 bases; nucleotides outside the gene matches: 1. Germline assignment: CDR1 LNHDA and CDR2 SQIVND (reference sequence). DNA of the CDR3: TGTGCCAGCCTAGCGGGGGGAGATACGCAGTATTTT. Its translation: CASLAGGDTQYF.